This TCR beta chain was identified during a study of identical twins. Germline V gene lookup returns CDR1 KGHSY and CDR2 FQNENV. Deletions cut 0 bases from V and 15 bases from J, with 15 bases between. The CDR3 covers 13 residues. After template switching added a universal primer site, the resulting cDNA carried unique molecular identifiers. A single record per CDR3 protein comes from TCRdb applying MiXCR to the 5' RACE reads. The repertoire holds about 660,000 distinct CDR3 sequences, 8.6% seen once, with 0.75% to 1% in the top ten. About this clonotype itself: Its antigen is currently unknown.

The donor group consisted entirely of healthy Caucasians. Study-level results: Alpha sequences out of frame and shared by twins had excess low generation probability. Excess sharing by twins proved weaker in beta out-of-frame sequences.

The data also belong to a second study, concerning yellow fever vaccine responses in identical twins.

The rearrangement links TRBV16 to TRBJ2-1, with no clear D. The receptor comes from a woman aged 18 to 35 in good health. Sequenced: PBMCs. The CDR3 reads CASSQSASVSLFF. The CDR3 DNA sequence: TGTGCCAGCAGCCAATCGGCATCAGTTAGCCTGTTCTTC.